This T cell receptor beta chain was identified during a study of cytotoxic CD8 clonotypes in ibrutinib-treated CLL. About the study: Treatment had run for a median around eleven months, range 6 to 36, when response samples were taken.

Here immunoSEQ multiplex PCR was the method, and the copy in TCRdb shows in-frame clones only, minus some. The table records 250,000 to 350,000 clones, approximately 76% of them present only once. Trimming left V 1 base short and J 1 base short, with 19 bases between. Germline lookup yields CDR1 SGHVS and CDR2 FQNEAQ. The CDR3 consists of 18 residues. This clonotype originated in a human donor with chronic lymphocytic leukemia. Sample: PBMCs, taken at disease progression, from a patient treated with ibrutinib. The chain couples TRBV7-8 to TRBJ1-2, with D possibly matching TRBD1 (5 bases). The CDR3 nucleotides read TGTGCCAGCAGCTTAGTTGGAATAGGGCAGGGAGTTAACTATGGCTACACCTTC. Protein sequence: CASSLVGIGQGVNYGYTF. Drawing the rest from reference TRBV7-8 and TRBJ1-2, the complete variable domain is GAGVSQSPRYKVAKRGQDVALRCDPISGHVSLFWYQQALGQGPEFLTYFQNEAQLDKSGLPSDRFFAERPEGSVSTLKIQRTQQEDSAVYLCASSLVGIGQGVNYGYTFGSGTRLTVV.